The source of this TCR beta chain is a study of blood T cell repertoires in COVID-19. Study-wide context: Donors in the United States, Italy and Spain gave samples during acute or convalescent COVID-19. The cDNA or gDNA used as material had been derived from T cells, B-cell-depleted T cells, or PBMCs.

This CDR3 is built from 16 residues. V shed 5 bases and J 4 bases; nucleotides not matched to a gene: 9. Germline CDR1 is LGHDT and CDR2 is YNNKEL (reference sequence). Authors' data handling: Amplifying reference gene primers gave estimates of nucleated cell counts. Assay used: immunoSEQ multiplex PCR; TCRdb lists only in-frame clones, some missing. D and trimming come from the DNA, and the V and J calls and clone size come from that table. Here the sample spans roughly 230,000 clones, roughly 89% being singletons. This clonotype originated in a woman in her thirties or forties who had recovered from COVID-19. The chain combines TRBV3-1 (or the pseudogene TRBV3-2) with TRBJ2-1; 9 bases align to TRBD1. The source material was peripheral blood. The CDR3 DNA follows: TGTGCCAGCAGCTGGCAAACAGGGGGCGCTTACAATGAGCAGTTCTTC. It encodes CASSWQTGGAYNEQFF.